This T cell receptor (beta chain) is drawn from a study of T cell responses to AZD1222 COVID-19 vaccine. About this clone itself: Its antigen is unidentified.

The CDR3 has 17 amino acids. Germline V gives CDR1 MGHRA, CDR2 YSYEKL. Trimming cost V 0 bases and J 6 bases; bases outside gene matches: 11. Study results and caveats: There were vaccine-associated CD4 TCRs across spike, dominant at 160-218 and 743-854.

Libraries were prepared by immunoSEQ multiplex PCR; TCRdb keeps only in-frame clonotypes and omits some of them. The sample has about 140,000 clones; around nine tenths are singletons. The J gene is TRBJ1-1, the V gene TRBV4-1; 9 nucleotides agree with TRBD1. This sample comprised peripheral blood, obtained on day 0 of AZD1222 vaccination. The receptor was derived from an adult in good health. The DNA of the CDR3 is TGCGCCAGCAGCCAAGATACCCCCGACAGGGGGAGCCCTGAAGCTTTCTTT. It encodes CASSQDTPDRGSPEAFF.